The entry that follows covers one TCR beta chain sequence. There is no known antigen for this receptor. Qualities for individual bases were not recorded, and no much larger clone is one base off. TCRbeta CDR3 regions were amplified from genomic DNA by means of the immunoSEQ Assay, a bias-controlled multiplex PCR. The original pipeline was this. Within the assay, amplification of reference gene primers was used to estimate how many nucleated cells each sample contained. To quantify the absolute abundance of each unique TCRbeta CDR3 rearrangement, sequence reads were collapsed and filtered. For each sample, productive Simpson clonality was calculated as the square root of Simpson's diversity index over productive rearrangements. This immuneACCESS table, as held by TCRdb, lists in-frame sequences with V and J called but not all clones. Of the missing ones, under half trace to an unresolved V gene in checked studies; the others have no known cause. That table furnishes V, J and clone size, whereas the DNA furnished D and trimming. Across this sample there are approximately 500,000 clones, with 70% to 90% seen only once. The leading ten clones occupy approximately 3.2% of the sample.

The CDR3 covers 16 residues, taking in both the cysteine and the phenylalanine. Left in the record is the CDR3 DNA by itself, 48 bases read in frame from the first base. Compared with germline, V lacks 0 bases and J lacks 2 bases; bases without a gene match: 5. CDR1 MGHRA and CDR2 YSYEKL were looked up in the germline V gene. Collaborating institutions collected whole blood in K2EDTA tubes following their own protocols. For TCRbeta analysis, collaborators shipped samples as frozen whole blood, isolated PBMCs, or DNA extracted from either of those sample types. The data derive from a study of blood T cell repertoires in COVID-19 (dated by TCRdb to 2020 to 2021). Some background on the complete study: The collaborator samples originated in the United States, Italy and Spain and spanned the acute and convalescent phases of COVID-19. The prospective study material was composed of cDNA or gDNA derived from T cells, B-cell-depleted T cells, or PBMCs. The dataset comprised deeply sampled blood TCRbeta repertoires from subjects exposed to, actively infected with, or recovered from COVID-19. The repertoires were made available in a free public database intended to serve as a resource for research on the immune response to SARS-CoV-2. The samples were drawn from two sources: the first 160 participants of the ongoing ImmuneRACE study, and 1,254 subjects contributed by 6 global collaborators. Nearly every sample came with metadata listing a de-identified subject ID, COVID-19 status, age in years and sex. Where available, HLA class I and class II types were obtained from metadata supplied by the sample provider rather than from assay-based typing. The full study reports these points: The amount of clinical and demographic metadata varied by source and participant and was provided uncurated.

The specimen sequenced was peripheral blood. The chain was built from TRBV4-1 and TRBJ1-2, with TRBD1 matching 8 junction bases. This TCR was recovered from a human donor in a cohort sampled during active COVID-19. The DNA sequence follows: TGCGCCAGCAGCCAAGAAAGGAGGACAGGGAACTATGGCTACACCTTC. Translated, it gives CASSQERRTGNYGYTF.